This T cell receptor beta chain was profiled in a study of T-cell memory formation after mild COVID-19. For the study at large: TCR clustering was largely donor specific.

Constant-segment-primed 5'RACE gave TCR alpha and TCR beta cDNA libraries with sample barcodes and UMIs. TCRdb used MiXCR to reprocess the 5' RACE reads, holding one entry per CDR3 protein. This repertoire shows 450,000 or so distinct CDR3 sequences, roughly 20% found once; its top ten account for 7.5% to 9.5%. V was clipped by 0 bases and J by 3 bases, with 9 bases between them. The CDR3 covers 15 residues. In the case of this clonotype: Antigen specificity is unknown.

The study's findings and limits: Of the contracting clones, CD4+ ones lay mainly in CM and EM, and CD8+ ones in EMRA. A balance of CD4 and CD8 characterized clones contracting day 15 to 85, whereas later expanders leaned CD4+.

The clonotype comes from an adult woman who had mild COVID-19 (a few samples of this study predate the infection). Cell type and time point are not known. This chain uses TRBV12-3 or TRBV12-4 with TRBJ1-3, with TRBD1 as a possible D gene (6 bases). The specimen sequenced was PBMCs or a T cell subset sorted from them (not recorded which). The CDR3 DNA is TGTGCCAGCAGTTTAGCTGGGGGCTATGGAAACACCATATATTTT. This translates into CASSLAGGYGNTIYF.